This is a list of T cell receptor beta chains from one sample in a study of shared clonotypes between healthy human individuals. TCRdb's copy holds only in-frame clones and misses some; the assay was immunoSEQ multiplex PCR. Of over 2 million clones listed, 92% are singletons. Material: naive CD4+ T cells from PBMCs. The receptors were gathered from a man aged 18 to 35 in good health. Some clones in this sample may be carry-over from other donors' samples. Each CDR3 is given with its conserved first and last residue. Fields, in order: V gene, D gene, clone size, J gene, CDR3 protein, CDR3 DNA. D genes are given only for firm matches. Clone sizes are given selectively: once, few, many, or a class where the clone is expanded.

V gene: TRBV28
D gene: NA
clone size: few
J gene: TRBJ1-1
CDR3 protein: CASSPPGGNTEAFF
CDR3 DNA: TGTGCCAGCAGCCCCCCGGGGGGGAACACTGAAGCTTTCTTT

V gene: TRBV9
D gene: TRBD2
clone size: NA
J gene: TRBJ2-1
CDR3 protein: CASSSTTTSGRARDNEQFF
CDR3 DNA: TGTGCCAGCAGCTCCACTACGACTAGCGGGAGGGCCAGGGACAATGAGCAGTTCTTC

V gene: TRBV5-1
D gene: TRBD1
clone size: NA
J gene: TRBJ2-1
CDR3 protein: CASSLVRGQYNEQFF
CDR3 DNA: TGCGCCAGCAGCTTGGTTAGGGGGCAGTACAATGAGCAGTTCTTC

V gene: TRBV30
D gene: TRBD1
clone size: NA
J gene: TRBJ1-6
CDR3 protein: CAWSAGQLSPLHF
CDR3 DNA: TGTGCCTGGAGTGCGGGACAGCTTTCACCCCTCCACTTT

V gene: TRBV7-2
D gene: NA
clone size: NA
J gene: TRBJ1-5
CDR3 protein: CASSVRTASNQPQHF
CDR3 DNA: TGTGCCAGCAGCGTTCGGACAGCTAGCAATCAGCCCCAGCATTTT

V gene: TRBV15
D gene: TRBD1
clone size: once
J gene: TRBJ2-7
CDR3 protein: CATSRRMGQGYEQYF
CDR3 DNA: TGTGCCACCAGCAGGAGAATGGGACAGGGCTACGAGCAGTACTTC

V gene: TRBV5-6
D gene: TRBD2
clone size: NA
J gene: TRBJ2-3
CDR3 protein: CASSWGVDSGTSDTQYF
CDR3 DNA: TGTGCCAGCAGCTGGGGTGTTGATAGCGGGACCTCAGATACGCAGTATTTT

V gene: TRBV2
D gene: NA
clone size: NA
J gene: TRBJ2-5
CDR3 protein: CASSQALGLHKTQYF
CDR3 DNA: TGTGCCAGCAGCCAAGCATTGGGACTTCATAAGACCCAGTACTTC

V gene: TRBV9
D gene: NA
clone size: NA
J gene: TRBJ2-1
CDR3 protein: CASSVTSAGPSLNEQFF
CDR3 DNA: TGTGCCAGCAGCGTAACCTCAGCGGGTCCCTCTCTCAATGAGCAGTTCTTC

V gene: TRBV5-6
D gene: NA
clone size: NA
J gene: TRBJ2-1
CDR3 protein: CASLGYSIVYSEQFF
CDR3 DNA: TGTGCCAGCTTGGGGTATTCCATAGTCTATAGTGAGCAGTTCTTC

V gene: TRBV5-1
D gene: TRBD2
clone size: NA
J gene: TRBJ2-7
CDR3 protein: CASSWSGTSYEQYF
CDR3 DNA: TGCGCCAGCAGCTGGAGCGGGACGAGCTACGAGCAGTACTTC

V gene: TRBV5-1
D gene: TRBD2
clone size: NA
J gene: TRBJ2-1
CDR3 protein: CASSLGLAGGYNEQFF
CDR3 DNA: TGCGCCAGCAGCTTGGGTCTAGCGGGAGGTTACAATGAGCAGTTCTTC

V gene: TRBV29-1
D gene: NA
clone size: NA
J gene: TRBJ2-1
CDR3 protein: CSGGGNEQFF
CDR3 DNA: TGCAGCGGGGGCGGGAATGAGCAGTTCTTC

V gene: TRBV29-1
D gene: NA
clone size: NA
J gene: TRBJ2-2
CDR3 protein: CSAQRNTGELFF
CDR3 DNA: TGCAGCGCACAAAGGAACACCGGGGAGCTGTTTTTT

V gene: TRBV5-4
D gene: NA
clone size: NA
J gene: TRBJ2-1
CDR3 protein: CARLHGTPYNEQFF
CDR3 DNA: TGTGCCAGACTTCACGGGACTCCCTACAATGAGCAGTTCTTC

V gene: TRBV7-2
D gene: TRBD1
clone size: NA
J gene: TRBJ1-5
CDR3 protein: CASSLWRGHQPQHF
CDR3 DNA: TGTGCCAGCAGCTTATGGAGGGGGCACCAGCCCCAGCATTTT

V gene: TRBV6-1
D gene: TRBD1
clone size: NA
J gene: TRBJ2-3
CDR3 protein: CASSAHRGFTDTQYF
CDR3 DNA: TGTGCCAGCAGTGCCCACAGGGGGTTCACAGATACGCAGTATTTT

V gene: TRBV28
D gene: NA
clone size: once
J gene: TRBJ1-3
CDR3 protein: CASSPSRGARNTIYF
CDR3 DNA: TGTGCCAGCAGCCCCAGTCGGGGGGCCAGAAACACCATATATTTT

V gene: TRBV6-5
D gene: NA
clone size: NA
J gene: TRBJ2-2
CDR3 protein: CASSYGGRGTGELFF
CDR3 DNA: TGTGCCAGCAGTTACGGGGGGCGCGGCACCGGGGAGCTGTTTTTT

V gene: TRBV28
D gene: NA
clone size: NA
J gene: TRBJ2-7
CDR3 protein: CASSPTNRAGEQYF
CDR3 DNA: TGTGCCAGCAGCCCAACTAACAGGGCCGGCGAGCAGTACTTC

V gene: TRBV9
D gene: NA
clone size: NA
J gene: TRBJ1-1
CDR3 protein: CASSERPREGLTEAFF
CDR3 DNA: TGTGCCAGCAGCGAGCGACCCCGGGAAGGCCTGACTGAAGCTTTCTTT

V gene: TRBV5-6
D gene: NA
clone size: NA
J gene: TRBJ1-2
CDR3 protein: CASRHGNYGYTF
CDR3 DNA: TGTGCCAGCAGGCACGGTAACTATGGCTACACCTTC

V gene: TRBV28
D gene: TRBD2
clone size: once
J gene: TRBJ2-1
CDR3 protein: CASSFKVLGTSGRALVDEQFF
CDR3 DNA: TGTGCCAGCAGTTTTAAGGTTTTGGGGACTAGCGGGAGGGCCCTGGTTGATGAGCAGTTCTTC

V gene: TRBV2
D gene: NA
clone size: NA
J gene: TRBJ2-7
CDR3 protein: CASSGPGLGNEQYF
CDR3 DNA: TGTGCCAGCAGTGGCCCAGGGTTAGGAAACGAGCAGTACTTC

V gene: TRBV27
D gene: NA
clone size: NA
J gene: TRBJ1-5
CDR3 protein: CASTAFGGRNQPQHF
CDR3 DNA: TGTGCCAGCACCGCCTTCGGGGGTCGCAATCAGCCCCAGCATTTT

V gene: TRBV7-2
D gene: NA
clone size: NA
J gene: TRBJ2-6
CDR3 protein: CASSLALSRVAGANVLTF
CDR3 DNA: TGTGCCAGCAGCTTAGCGCTATCCAGGGTGGCCGGGGCCAACGTCCTGACTTTC

V gene: TRBV28
D gene: NA
clone size: NA
J gene: TRBJ1-2
CDR3 protein: CASSFGGRGYTF
CDR3 DNA: TGTGCCAGCAGTTTTGGGGGTCGGGGCTACACCTTC

V gene: TRBV6-5
D gene: TRBD2
clone size: NA
J gene: TRBJ2-3
CDR3 protein: CASSSPRASGTDTQYF
CDR3 DNA: TGTGCCAGCAGTTCCCCCCGGGCTAGCGGGACAGATACGCAGTATTTT

V gene: TRBV5-4
D gene: TRBD1
clone size: NA
J gene: TRBJ2-1
CDR3 protein: CASSQTGTGYNEQFF
CDR3 DNA: TGTGCCAGCAGCCAGACCGGGACAGGCTACAATGAGCAGTTCTTC

V gene: TRBV5-8
D gene: TRBD1
clone size: NA
J gene: TRBJ1-2
CDR3 protein: CASSSRHAKGAHGYTF
CDR3 DNA: TGTGCCAGCAGCTCCCGCCACGCGAAGGGGGCTCATGGCTACACCTTC

V gene: TRBV19
D gene: NA
clone size: NA
J gene: TRBJ1-5
CDR3 protein: CASSKRGSQPQHF
CDR3 DNA: TGTGCCAGTAGTAAGAGGGGTAGTCAGCCCCAGCATTTT

V gene: TRBV5-1
D gene: NA
clone size: NA
J gene: TRBJ2-7
CDR3 protein: CASRIGQTTYEQYF
CDR3 DNA: TGCGCCAGCAGAATCGGACAGACGACCTACGAGCAGTACTTC

V gene: TRBV9
D gene: NA
clone size: NA
J gene: TRBJ2-5
CDR3 protein: CASSVVPRDGTQYF
CDR3 DNA: TGTGCCAGCAGCGTAGTGCCGCGGGACGGGACCCAGTACTTC

V gene: TRBV7-3
D gene: TRBD2
clone size: NA
J gene: TRBJ2-2
CDR3 protein: CASSLTRSGRNTGELFF
CDR3 DNA: TGTGCCAGCAGCTTAACACGGAGCGGGAGGAACACCGGGGAGCTGTTTTTT

V gene: TRBV6-5
D gene: TRBD1
clone size: NA
J gene: TRBJ2-7
CDR3 protein: CASRSRDSLYEQYF
CDR3 DNA: TGTGCCAGCAGATCCCGGGACAGCCTTTACGAGCAGTACTTC

V gene: TRBV7-2
D gene: TRBD2
clone size: NA
J gene: TRBJ2-3
CDR3 protein: CASSLATSGRATDTQYF
CDR3 DNA: TGTGCCAGCAGCTTAGCGACTAGCGGGAGGGCGACAGATACGCAGTATTTT

V gene: TRBV10-3
D gene: NA
clone size: NA
J gene: TRBJ2-3
CDR3 protein: CAISDGAGLTDTQYF
CDR3 DNA: TGTGCCATCAGTGACGGGGCAGGCCTCACAGATACGCAGTATTTT

V gene: TRBV6-1
D gene: TRBD1
clone size: NA
J gene: TRBJ1-3
CDR3 protein: CASMGGTDSGNTIYF
CDR3 DNA: TGTGCCAGCATGGGGGGGACAGACTCTGGAAACACCATATATTTT

V gene: TRBV5-1
D gene: TRBD1
clone size: NA
J gene: TRBJ2-3
CDR3 protein: CASSGGTGITDTQYF
CDR3 DNA: TGCGCCAGCAGCGGGGGGACAGGGATTACAGATACGCAGTATTTT

V gene: TRBV4-1
D gene: TRBD1
clone size: NA
J gene: TRBJ2-5
CDR3 protein: CASSQGQGAGETQYF
CDR3 DNA: TGCGCCAGCAGCCAAGGGCAGGGGGCAGGAGAGACCCAGTACTTC

V gene: TRBV7-2
D gene: TRBD2
clone size: NA
J gene: TRBJ2-7
CDR3 protein: CASSLTSGDAYEQYF
CDR3 DNA: TGTGCCAGCAGCTTAACTAGCGGGGACGCCTACGAGCAGTACTTC

V gene: TRBV2
D gene: TRBD1
clone size: NA
J gene: TRBJ2-1
CDR3 protein: CASSEGSGTGGDEQFF
CDR3 DNA: TGTGCCAGCAGTGAAGGGTCCGGGACAGGGGGAGATGAGCAGTTCTTC

V gene: TRBV5-1
D gene: TRBD1
clone size: NA
J gene: TRBJ2-1
CDR3 protein: CASSLVTGAPNLYNEQFF
CDR3 DNA: TGCGCCAGCAGCTTGGTGACAGGGGCCCCTAACTTATACAATGAGCAGTTCTTC

V gene: TRBV28
D gene: TRBD2
clone size: NA
J gene: TRBJ2-7
CDR3 protein: CASSLTGGGQYF
CDR3 DNA: TGTGCCAGCAGTTTAACGGGGGGAGGGCAGTACTTC

V gene: TRBV9
D gene: NA
clone size: NA
J gene: TRBJ2-1
CDR3 protein: CASSVAVGGVGEQFF
CDR3 DNA: TGTGCCAGCAGCGTAGCAGTGGGAGGAGTGGGTGAGCAGTTCTTC

V gene: TRBV6-5
D gene: TRBD1
clone size: NA
J gene: TRBJ2-7
CDR3 protein: CASKNTGGFEQYF
CDR3 DNA: TGTGCCAGCAAAAACACAGGGGGTTTCGAGCAGTACTTC

V gene: TRBV27
D gene: TRBD1
clone size: NA
J gene: TRBJ2-3
CDR3 protein: CASSPEDRTADTQYF
CDR3 DNA: TGTGCCAGCAGTCCAGAGGACAGGACGGCAGATACGCAGTATTTT

V gene: TRBV6-5
D gene: NA
clone size: NA
J gene: TRBJ1-3
CDR3 protein: CASSRTVDGNTIYF
CDR3 DNA: TGTGCCAGCAGCCGGACAGTGGATGGAAACACCATATATTTT

V gene: TRBV2
D gene: TRBD1
clone size: NA
J gene: TRBJ2-2
CDR3 protein: CASSGQGVPTGELFF
CDR3 DNA: TGTGCCAGCAGTGGACAGGGGGTTCCCACCGGGGAGCTGTTTTTT

V gene: TRBV7-9
D gene: NA
clone size: once
J gene: TRBJ1-4
CDR3 protein: CASSPAGAGGEKLFF
CDR3 DNA: TGTGCCAGCAGCCCCGCAGGAGCTGGAGGGGAAAAACTGTTTTTT

V gene: TRBV29-1
D gene: TRBD1
clone size: NA
J gene: TRBJ2-5
CDR3 protein: CSATGTSQETQYF
CDR3 DNA: TGCAGCGCGACAGGGACAAGCCAAGAGACCCAGTACTTC

V gene: TRBV2
D gene: NA
clone size: NA
J gene: TRBJ2-2
CDR3 protein: CATSKQGFNTGELFF
CDR3 DNA: TGTGCCACGTCCAAACAAGGGTTTAACACCGGGGAGCTGTTTTTT